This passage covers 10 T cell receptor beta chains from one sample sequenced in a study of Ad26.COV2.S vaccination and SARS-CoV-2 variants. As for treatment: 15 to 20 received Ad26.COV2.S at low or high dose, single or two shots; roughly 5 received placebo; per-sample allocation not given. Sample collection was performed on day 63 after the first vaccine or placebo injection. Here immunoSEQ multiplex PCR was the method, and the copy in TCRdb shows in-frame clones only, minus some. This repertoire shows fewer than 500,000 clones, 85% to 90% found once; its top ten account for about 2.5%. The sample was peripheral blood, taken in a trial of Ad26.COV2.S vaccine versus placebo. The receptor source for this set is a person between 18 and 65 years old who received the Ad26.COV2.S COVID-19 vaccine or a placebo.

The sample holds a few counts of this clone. The CDR3 DNA follows: TGTGCCACCAGTCAGGTAACAGGGGACCATGAGCAGTTCTTC. Translated: CATSQVTGDHEQFF. The genes are TRBV24-1 and TRBJ2-1, with 7 bases identical to TRBD1. J gave up 8 bases and V 6 bases, and 9 bases lay outside the gene matches. The V gene's germline CDR1 is KGHDR and CDR2 SFDVKD. This CDR3 is built from 14 residues.

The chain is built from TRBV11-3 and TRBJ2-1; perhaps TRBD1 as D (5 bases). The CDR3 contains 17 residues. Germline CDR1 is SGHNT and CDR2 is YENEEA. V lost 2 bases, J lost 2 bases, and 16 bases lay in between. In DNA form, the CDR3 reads TGTGCCAGCAGCTTAACTCAGGGTGCTGGAACCTACAATGAGCAGTTCTTC. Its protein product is CASSLTQGAGTYNEQFF.

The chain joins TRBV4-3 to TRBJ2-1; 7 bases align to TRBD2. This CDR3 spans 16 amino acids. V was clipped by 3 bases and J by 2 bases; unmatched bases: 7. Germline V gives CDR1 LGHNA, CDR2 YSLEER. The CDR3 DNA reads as TGCGCCAGCAGCCAGGGGGGGACCCTGGCCTACAATGAGCAGTTCTTC. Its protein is CASSQGGTLAYNEQFF.

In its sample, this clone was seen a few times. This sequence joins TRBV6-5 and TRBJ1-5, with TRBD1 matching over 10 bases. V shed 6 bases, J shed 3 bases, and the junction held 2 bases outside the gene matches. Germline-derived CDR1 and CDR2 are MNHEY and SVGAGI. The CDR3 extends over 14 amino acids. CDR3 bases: TGTGCCAGCAGCGGGACAGGGGACAATCAGCCCCAGCATTTT. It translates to CASSGTGDNQPQHF.

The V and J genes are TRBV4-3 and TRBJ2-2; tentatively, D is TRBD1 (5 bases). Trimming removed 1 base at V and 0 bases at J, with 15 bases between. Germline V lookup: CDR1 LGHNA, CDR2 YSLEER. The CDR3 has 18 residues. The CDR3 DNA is TGCGCCAGCAGCCAAGTCCCTTGGGGCGGATCGAACACCGGGGAGCTGTTTTTT. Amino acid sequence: CASSQVPWGGSNTGELFF.

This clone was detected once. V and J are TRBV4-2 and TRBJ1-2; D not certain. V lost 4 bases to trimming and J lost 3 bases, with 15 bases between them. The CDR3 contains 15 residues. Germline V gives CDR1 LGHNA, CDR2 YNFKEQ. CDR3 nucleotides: TGTGCCAGCAGCCTAGCCCGAGAAGGGCACTATGGCTACACCTTC. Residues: CASSLAREGHYGYTF.

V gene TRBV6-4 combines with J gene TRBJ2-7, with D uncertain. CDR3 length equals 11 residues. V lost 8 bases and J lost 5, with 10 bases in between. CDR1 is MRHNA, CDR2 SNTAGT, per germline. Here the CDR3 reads CASASLNEQYV. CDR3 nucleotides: TGTGCCAGCGCTAGTTTGAACGAGCAGTACGTC.

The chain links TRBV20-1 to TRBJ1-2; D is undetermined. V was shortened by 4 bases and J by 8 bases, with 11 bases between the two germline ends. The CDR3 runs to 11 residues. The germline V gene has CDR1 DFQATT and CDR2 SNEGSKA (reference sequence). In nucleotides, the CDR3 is TGCAGTGCTATGGCCCCCGGGGGCTACACCTTC. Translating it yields CSAMAPGGYTF.

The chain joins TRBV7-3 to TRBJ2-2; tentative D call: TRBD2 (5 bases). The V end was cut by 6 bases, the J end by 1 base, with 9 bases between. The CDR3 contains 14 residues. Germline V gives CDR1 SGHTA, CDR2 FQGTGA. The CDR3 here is CASRRVWNTGELFF. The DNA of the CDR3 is TGTGCCAGCAGGAGGGTTTGGAACACCGGGGAGCTGTTTTTT.

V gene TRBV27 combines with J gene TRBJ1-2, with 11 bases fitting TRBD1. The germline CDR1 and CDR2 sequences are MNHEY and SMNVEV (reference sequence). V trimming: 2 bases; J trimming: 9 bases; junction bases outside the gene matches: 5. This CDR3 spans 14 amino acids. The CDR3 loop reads CASSLGQGAQSYTF. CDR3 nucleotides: TGTGCCAGCAGTTTAGGACAGGGGGCGCAGAGCTACACCTTC.